The 30 T cell receptor beta chains presented below share a single source sample, sequenced in a study of CD8 T cells in ankylosing spondylitis. Study-wide points: Several highly homologous variants formed a TCR beta motif that appeared characteristic of ankylosing spondylitis blood.

No antigens are known for them. TCRdb fed the 5' RACE reads into MiXCR, producing one record per CDR3 protein. Of about 400,000 distinct CDR3 sequences listed, under 25% were seen once; the top ten hold 16%. The sequenced sample consisted of blood, either unsorted or a sorted T cell fraction (not recorded which). The source is a male donor with ankylosing spondylitis.

This clonotype has a single count. CDR3 DNA: TGTGCCAGCAGCCCCTGGGGTTATGGCTACACCTTC. Translated: CASSPWGYGYTF. This chain joins TRBV7-8 and TRBJ1-2; no clear D. CDR1 SGHVS and CDR2 FQNEAQ come from the germline V gene. This CDR3 comprises 12 residues. Between the trimmed V and J ends, which lost 5 bases and 5 bases, there was a span of 9 bases.

The chain links TRBV25-1 to TRBJ1-2; D not certain. V lost 1 base to trimming and J lost 5 bases, with 8 bases between them. Germline assignment: CDR1 MGHDK and CDR2 SYGVNS. This CDR3 spans 13 amino acids. In DNA form, the CDR3 reads TGTGCCAGCAGTGAATCGCAGACGTATGGCTACACCTTC. This sequence encodes CASSESQTYGYTF.

The sample holds a few counts of this clonotype. The junction departs from the called germline gene at one end, perhaps through a read error. V usage is TRBV7-9 and J usage is TRBJ2-1; 14 nucleotides line up with TRBD2. CDR3 length: 16 amino acids. CDR1 is SEHNR and CDR2 is FQNEAQ in the germline V gene (reference sequence). This CDR3 reads CASSIAGTSGRGEQFF. The CDR3 DNA follows: TGTGCCAGCAGCATAGCCGGGACTAGCGGGAGAGGTGAGCAGTTCTTC. Filled out from reference TRBV7-9 and TRBJ2-1, the complete variable domain reads DTGVSQNPRHKITKRGQNVTFRCDPISEHNRLYWYRQTLGQGPEFLTYFQNEAQLEKSRLLSDRFSAERPKGSFSTLEIQRTEQGDSAMYLCASSIAGTSGRGEQFFGPGTRLTVL.

This clonotype was seen a handful of times. The chain is built from TRBV5-1 and TRBJ1-5; D call uncertain. V lost 1 base and J 7 bases, leaving 12 bases between the germline ends. CDR1 and CDR2 (germline): SGHRS, YFSETQ. The CDR3 loop spans 14 amino acids. CDR3 sequence (DNA): TGCGCCAGCAGCTTGAACCCCGGGTTACAGCCCCAGCATTTT. Its protein is CASSLNPGLQPQHF. The entire variable domain, with the rest obtained from reference TRBV5-1 and TRBJ1-5, is as follows: KAGVTQTPRYLIKTRGQQVTLSCSPISGHRSVSWYQQTPGQGLQFLFEYFSETQRNKGNFPGRFSGRQFSNSRSEMNVSTLELGDSALYLCASSLNPGLQPQHFGDGTRLSIL.

The sample holds one count of this clonotype. The chain carries TRBV7-2 and TRBJ2-7; 10 nucleotides match TRBD2. V was clipped by 1 base and J by 6 bases; unmatched bases: 6. The CDR3 extends over 15 amino acids. Germline V gives CDR1 SGHTA, CDR2 FQGNSA. CDR3 loop: CASSLVVAGGFEQYF. CDR3 sequence (DNA): TGTGCCAGCAGCTTAGTGGTAGCGGGAGGATTCGAGCAGTACTTC.

J is TRBJ2-3 and V is TRBV18; TRBD1 matches 8 bases. CDR3 length: 17 residues. V lost 2 bases, J lost 2 bases, and 9 bases stayed unmatched. Germline V gene lookup returns CDR1 KGHSH and CDR2 LQKENI. CDR3 amino acids: CASSPWGTGGITDTQYF. Written as DNA, the CDR3 is TGTGCCAGCTCACCATGGGGGACAGGAGGGATCACAGATACGCAGTATTTT.

This clonotype has only a few counts. V is TRBV6-2 or TRBV6-3 and J is TRBJ2-7; the match to TRBD2 covers 8 bases. This CDR3 has 13 residues. Germline CDR1 is MNHEY and CDR2 is SVGEGT. V lost 7 bases to trimming and J lost 3 bases; unmatched junction nucleotides: 5. CDR3 loop: CASTLAGLYEQYF. DNA for the CDR3: TGTGCCAGCACCTTAGCGGGACTCTACGAGCAGTACTTC.

This sequence joins TRBV7-2 and TRBJ1-6; maybe TRBD1 (5 bases). Germline CDR1 is SGHTA and CDR2 is FQGNSA. The CDR3 runs 14 residues. The V and J ends lost 5 bases and 7 bases respectively, with 12 bases between them. The CDR3 DNA reads TGTGCCAGCAGCCTTACAGGATCGAATTCACCCCTCCACTTT. Its protein product is CASSLTGSNSPLHF.

This clonotype was counted between two and nine times. The chain couples TRBV27 to TRBJ2-7; 8 bases align to TRBD2. The germline V gene has CDR1 MNHEY and CDR2 SMNVEV (reference sequence). This CDR3 spans 14 amino acids. Trimming cost V 2 bases and J 1 base; bases outside gene matches: 1. CDR3 nucleotide sequence: TGTGCCAGCAGTTTACAGCGGGGGTCCTACGAGCAGTACTTC. This sequence encodes CASSLQRGSYEQYF.

This clonotype was detected a few times. The gene calls are TRBV12-3 or TRBV12-4 and TRBJ2-1; TRBD2 matches 13 bases. The CDR3 spans 17 residues. V lost 6 bases, J lost 5 bases, and 10 bases stayed unmatched. CDR3 protein: CASRPRLAGGLDNEQFF. CDR3 in DNA: TGTGCCAGCAGGCCGCGACTAGCGGGAGGCCTCGACAATGAGCAGTTCTTC.

The chain couples TRBV5-1 to TRBJ1-2; D might be TRBD1 (5 bases). Trimming stripped 3 bases from V and 5 bases from J, with 8 bases between. The CDR3 has 12 amino acids. Germline values: CDR1 SGHRS, CDR2 YFSETQ. CDR3 protein: CASSSGLYGYTF. The CDR3 DNA sequence: TGCGCCAGCAGCTCGGGACTTTATGGCTACACCTTC. Drawing the rest from reference TRBV5-1 and TRBJ1-2, the complete variable domain is KAGVTQTPRYLIKTRGQQVTLSCSPISGHRSVSWYQQTPGQGLQFLFEYFSETQRNKGNFPGRFSGRQFSNSRSEMNVSTLELGDSALYLCASSSGLYGYTFGSGTRLTVV.

This clonotype has more than one count but fewer than ten. The V call is TRBV27, the J call TRBJ2-3; TRBD1 matches at 8 bases. The J segment lost 3 bases and the V segment lost 7 bases, leaving 6 bases of the junction unmatched. Germline CDR1 is MNHEY and CDR2 is SMNVEV (reference sequence). CDR3 length: 14 amino acids. CDR3 amino acids: CASTRTGMTDTQYF. The CDR3 DNA reads as TGTGCCAGCACCCGGACAGGGATGACAGATACGCAGTATTTT.

The table lists this clonotype with many counts. The J gene is TRBJ2-3, the V gene TRBV7-2; possibly TRBD2 for D (5 bases). From germline, CDR1 is SGHTA and CDR2 FQGNSA. With 5 bases removed from V and 0 bases from J, the gap between germline ends came to 15 bases. The CDR3 is 16 residues long. Written as DNA, the CDR3 is TGTGCCAGCAGCGTTTTTCGGGGAATTAGCACAGATACGCAGTATTTT. It yields the protein CASSVFRGISTDTQYF. The full variable domain, in which reference TRBV7-2 and TRBJ2-3 provide the parts outside the CDR3, is GAGVSQSPSNKVTEKGKDVELRCDPISGHTALYWYRQSLGQGLEFLIYFQGNSAPDKSGLPSDRFSAERTGGSVSTLTIQRTQQEDSAVYLCASSVFRGISTDTQYFGPGTRLTVL.

This clonotype was found a few times. CDR3 in DNA: TGTGCCAGCAGCCCTATAAGACAGGGGCGTTCTTACGAGCAGTACTTC. Translation: CASSPIRQGRSYEQYF. This chain connects TRBV7-6 to TRBJ2-7, with 8 bases lining up with TRBD1. With 5 bases clipped from V and 4 bases from J, the junction kept 13 bases outside the gene matches. Germline values: CDR1 SGHVS, CDR2 FNYEAQ. This CDR3 is 16 amino acids long.

CDR3 coding DNA: TGTGCCAGCACCGATAGACAGGGACGGGGCTACACCTTC. Encoded protein: CASTDRQGRGYTF. The chain is built from TRBV27 and TRBJ1-2; 7 nucleotides match TRBD1. With 7 bases clipped from V and 8 bases from J, the junction kept 10 bases outside the gene matches. The CDR3 spans 13 residues. Germline CDR1 MNHEY, CDR2 SMNVEV (reference sequence).

The gene calls are TRBV6-2 or TRBV6-3 and TRBJ2-7; 10 bases are shared with TRBD1. Germline CDR1 MNHEY, CDR2 SVGEGT. Trimming removed 6 bases from V and 0 bases from J; junction bases left unmatched: 5. This CDR3 has 15 residues. CDR3 amino acids: CASSPTGGISYEQYF. As DNA, the CDR3 is TGTGCCAGCAGCCCGACAGGGGGCATCTCCTACGAGCAGTACTTC.

This chain links TRBV11-2 with TRBJ1-1, with 8 nucleotides matching TRBD1. CDR1 SGHAT and CDR2 FQNNGV come from the germline V gene. Unmatched junction bases numbered 3, after V lost 5 bases and J lost 1 base. CDR3 length: 14 amino acids. CDR3 sequence (DNA): TGTGCCAGCAGCAAGGACAGGGCGAACACTGAAGCTTTCTTT. It specifies CASSKDRANTEAFF.

This clonotype was detected many times. The chain couples TRBV2 to TRBJ2-2, with D perhaps given as TRBD1 or TRBD2 (5 bases each). V dropped 1 base and J dropped 5 bases, with 14 bases sitting between them. The CDR3 length is 16 residues. Germline CDR1 reads SNHLY; CDR2 reads FYNNEI. CDR3 sequence (DNA): TGTGCCAGCAGTGAAGTTTGGGACCCGAGGACCGGGGAGCTGTTTTTT. It specifies CASSEVWDPRTGELFF.

This clonotype was seen many times. The rearrangement joins TRBV7-3 to TRBJ2-2; D is possibly TRBD1 or TRBD2 (5 bases each). The germline V and J ends were trimmed by 4 bases and 4 bases, with 16 bases remaining between them. CDR3 length: 16 residues. Germline V gene data show CDR1 as SGHTA and CDR2 as FQGTGA. The CDR3 protein is CASSSSLGVSTGELFF. The CDR3 DNA follows: TGTGCCAGCAGCTCCTCCCTGGGGGTGAGCACCGGGGAGCTGTTTTTT.

This chain connects TRBV5-1 to TRBJ2-2, with D perhaps TRBD1 (6 bases). V shed 4 bases and J shed 4 bases, with 14 bases lying between them. The CDR3 is 15 amino acids. Germline V gives CDR1 SGHRS, CDR2 YFSETQ. CDR3 coding DNA: TGCGCCAGCAGCCAAAACAGGGCGGGCACCGGGGAGCTGTTTTTT. As protein: CASSQNRAGTGELFF.

This clonotype was seen only a few times. The gene calls are TRBV5-1 and TRBJ1-4, with no clear D. Trimming took 0 bases from V and 8 from J, leaving 14 bases between them. CDR1 and CDR2 from the germline V gene are SGHRS and YFSETQ. The CDR3 has 15 amino acids. In nucleotides, the CDR3 is TGCGCCAGCAGCTTGGGACTGGGGTTTGGCGAAAAACTGTTTTTT. Protein: CASSLGLGFGEKLFF. The whole variable domain, filled in from reference TRBV5-1 and TRBJ1-4, reads KAGVTQTPRYLIKTRGQQVTLSCSPISGHRSVSWYQQTPGQGLQFLFEYFSETQRNKGNFPGRFSGRQFSNSRSEMNVSTLELGDSALYLCASSLGLGFGEKLFFGSGTQLSVL.

The V gene is TRBV28, the J gene TRBJ1-3, with unresolved D. Germline assignment: CDR1 MDHEN and CDR2 SYDVKM. V lost 3 bases to trimming and J lost 1 base, with 13 bases between them. There are 16 residues in the CDR3. The CDR3 reads CASSLEYFPSGNTIYF. Written as DNA, the CDR3 is TGTGCCAGCAGTTTGGAGTACTTTCCTTCTGGAAACACCATATATTTT. Full variable domain (remainder filled in from reference TRBV28 and TRBJ1-3): DVKVTQSSRYLVKRTGEKVFLECVQDMDHENMFWYRQDPGLGLRLIYFSYDVKMKEKGDIPEGYSVSREKKERFSLILESASTNQTSMYLCASSLEYFPSGNTIYFGEGSWLTVV.

This clonotype has more than one count but fewer than ten. This chain connects TRBV7-3 to TRBJ2-1; 15 positions match TRBD2. This CDR3 is built from 17 residues. With V trimmed by 5 bases and J by 10 bases, 12 bases remained unmatched. Germline CDR1 reads SGHTA; CDR2 reads FQGTGA. The CDR3 loop is CASSKFGTSGRTSEQFF. The CDR3 nucleotides read TGTGCCAGCAGCAAATTCGGGACTAGCGGGAGGACCTCCGAGCAGTTCTTC.

The sample holds a few counts of this clonotype. The J gene is TRBJ2-7, the V gene TRBV5-1; D possibly corresponds to TRBD1 (6 bases). V gave up 3 bases and J gave up 4 bases, with 20 bases separating them. Germline CDR1 and CDR2: SGHRS and YFSETQ. The CDR3 is 16 amino acids. CDR3 bases: TGCGCCAGCAGCTCGATCCAGGGGCTATCCCCATACGAGCAGTACTTC. Its protein is CASSSIQGLSPYEQYF.

This clonotype was recorded many times. The V call is TRBV3-1, the J call TRBJ2-5, with D tentatively TRBD1 (5 bases). The germline V and J ends were trimmed by 3 bases and 7 bases, with 18 bases remaining between them. The CDR3 covers 15 residues. Per germline, CDR1 LGHDT and CDR2 YNNKEL (reference sequence). CDR3 sequence: CASSHLDGPTGTQYF. CDR3 nucleotides: TGTGCCAGCAGCCATCTGGACGGGCCTACAGGGACCCAGTACTTC.

This clonotype has more than one count but fewer than ten. This chain links TRBV27 with TRBJ1-4, with a possible D match to TRBD1 (5 bases). Germline lookup yields CDR1 MNHEY and CDR2 SMNVEV (reference sequence). The CDR3 is 15 residues long. Trimming took 1 base from V and 3 from J, leaving 9 bases between them. The CDR3, as DNA: TGTGCCAGCAGTTTATTCCAGGGACCTAATGAAAAACTGTTTTTT. Its translation is CASSLFQGPNEKLFF. The complete variable domain, with remaining parts taken from reference TRBV27 and TRBJ1-4, reads EAQVTQNPRYLITVTGKKLTVTCSQNMNHEYMSWYRQDPGLGLRQIYYSMNVEVTDKGDVPEGYKVSRKEKRNFPLILESPSPNQTSLYFCASSLFQGPNEKLFFGSGTQLSVL.

This clonotype was detected only a few times. The chain couples TRBV2 to TRBJ2-1; D remains unclear. The V gene's germline CDR1 is SNHLY and CDR2 FYNNEI. The CDR3 has 15 amino acids. Between the trimmed V and J ends, which lost 1 base and 0 bases, there was a span of 7 bases. CDR3 in DNA: TGTGCCAGCAGTGAAGACTGGAACTCCTACAATGAGCAGTTCTTC. Protein product: CASSEDWNSYNEQFF.

A few counts support this clonotype. The chain links TRBV6-5 to TRBJ2-1, with 10 positions matching TRBD2. Trimming removed 2 bases from V and 3 bases from J; junction bases left unmatched: 1. Germline CDR1 and CDR2: MNHEY and SVGAGI. This CDR3 has 15 residues. The CDR3 sequence is CASSYPSGGYNEQFF. CDR3 nucleotides: TGTGCCAGCAGTTACCCTAGCGGGGGCTACAATGAGCAGTTCTTC.

This rearrangement joins TRBV20-1 to TRBJ2-7; the match to TRBD2 covers 8 bases. The CDR3 is 15 amino acids. Germline V gene lookup returns CDR1 DFQATT and CDR2 SNEGSKA (reference sequence). Unmatched junction bases numbered 6, after V lost 2 bases and J lost 0 bases. The CDR3 DNA sequence: TGCAGTGCTAGATCGGGAGGGCCAGGCTCCTACGAGCAGTACTTC. Amino acids: CSARSGGPGSYEQYF.

This clonotype has more than one count but fewer than ten. The chain combines TRBV10-3 with TRBJ1-1; possible D gene TRBD1, 5 bases. Germline values: CDR1 ENHRY, CDR2 SYGVKD. Trimming cost V 3 bases and J 5 bases, with 13 bases left between them. This CDR3 contains 14 residues. CDR3 sequence reads: CAISEGQGGTEAFF. For the CDR3, the DNA is TGTGCCATCAGTGAAGGGCAGGGAGGGACTGAAGCTTTCTTT.